The 11 T cell receptor beta chains given below trace back to one sample, sequenced in a study of blood T cell repertoires in COVID-19. Measured with immunoSEQ multiplex PCR; TCRdb has only the in-frame clones, and not every one. The repertoire holds tens of thousands of clones, with 75% to 95% as singletons. The sample was peripheral blood. These receptors came from a woman over 75 with acute or convalescent COVID-19.

V is TRBV10-3 and J is TRBJ2-2, with D tentatively TRBD2 (7 bases). The CDR3 loop spans 14 amino acids. Trimming removed 2 bases from V and 6 bases from J, with 10 bases in between. Germline CDR1 ENHRY, CDR2 SYGVKD. The DNA of the CDR3 is TGTGCCATCAGTGAGCGGGGGGCTTCCGGGGAGCTGTTTTTT. Translation gives CAISERGASGELFF.

The gene calls are TRBV30 and TRBJ1-1; maybe TRBD1 (5 bases). The CDR3 consists of 13 residues. The V gene's germline CDR1 is GTSNPN and CDR2 SVGIG (reference sequence). V lost 3 bases, J lost 2 bases, and 10 bases lay in between. The CDR3 DNA reads TGTGCCTGGAGCCCCGACAGCAACACTGAAGCTTTCTTT. Encoded protein: CAWSPDSNTEAFF.

This clone was detected only once. This same CDR3 is encoded by further DNA sequences in the sample. Here the CDR3 DNA reads TGCGCCAGCAGCTTGGGCGGGGGCTACGAGCAGTACTTC. It codes for CASSLGGGYEQYF. This rearrangement joins TRBV5-1 to TRBJ2-7; 7 nucleotides match TRBD2. Germline V lookup: CDR1 SGHRS, CDR2 YFSETQ. The CDR3 loop spans 13 amino acids. Trimming removed 0 bases from V and 3 bases from J; junction bases left unmatched: 0. The full variable domain, with the rest looked up from reference TRBV5-1 and TRBJ2-7, is KAGVTQTPRYLIKTRGQQVTLSCSPISGHRSVSWYQQTPGQGLQFLFEYFSETQRNKGNFPGRFSGRQFSNSRSEMNVSTLELGDSALYLCASSLGGGYEQYFGPGTRLTVT.

The chain links TRBV18 to TRBJ1-4, with 9 positions matching TRBD1. CDR3 length equals 17 residues. Germline V gene sequence: CDR1 KGHSH, CDR2 LQKENI. V dropped 1 base and J dropped 4; count of bases not matched to a gene: 7. In DNA form, the CDR3 reads TGTGCCAGCTCACCACTAATTCCGGGACAGGGTAATGAAAAACTGTTTTTT. Translated: CASSPLIPGQGNEKLFF.

The V and J genes are TRBV5-1 and TRBJ1-1, with a tentative D call TRBD1 (6 bases). This CDR3 region has 15 residues. Trimming took 3 bases from V and 11 from J, leaving 23 bases between them. Germline CDR1 reads SGHRS; CDR2 reads YFSETQ. DNA of the CDR3: TGCGCCAGCAGCTCCTCGACAGGAGGTAAATCTAGGGCTTTCTTT. Translation gives CASSSSTGGKSRAFF. The full variable domain, its missing parts supplied by reference TRBV5-1 and TRBJ1-1, is KAGVTQTPRYLIKTRGQQVTLSCSPISGHRSVSWYQQTPGQGLQFLFEYFSETQRNKGNFPGRFSGRQFSNSRSEMNVSTLELGDSALYLCASSSSTGGKSRAFFGQGTRLTVV.

This chain joins TRBV19 and TRBJ1-4, with unresolved D. V gave up 5 bases and J gave up 0 bases, with 7 bases separating them. CDR1 and CDR2 from the germline V gene are LNHDA and SQIVND (reference sequence). This CDR3 region has 14 residues. CDR3 loop: CASSPTATNEKLFF. The CDR3 DNA follows: TGTGCCAGTAGTCCCACAGCAACTAATGAAAAACTGTTTTTT.

This chain uses TRBV19 with TRBJ2-1, with 8 bases matching TRBD1. Germline trimming cut 5 bases from V and 0 bases from J; bases unmatched to any gene: 6. The CDR3 runs to 16 residues. Germline-derived CDR1 and CDR2 are LNHDA and SQIVND (reference sequence). The CDR3 spells CASSGWDRSSYNEQFF. The CDR3 nucleotides are TGTGCCAGTAGTGGGTGGGACAGGAGCTCCTACAATGAGCAGTTCTTC. The full variable domain, with the rest looked up from reference TRBV19 and TRBJ2-1, is DGGITQSPKYLFRKEGQNVTLSCEQNLNHDAMYWYRQDPGQGLRLIYYSQIVNDFQKGDIAEGYSVSREKKESFPLTVTSAQKNPTAFYLCASSGWDRSSYNEQFFGPGTRLTVL.

The CDR3 reads CASSLEPGDVRGYTF. In DNA, the CDR3 is TGCGCCAGCAGCTTGGAACCGGGGGATGTACGAGGCTACACCTTC. This chain uses TRBV5-1 with TRBJ1-2, with D maybe TRBD1 (5 bases). This CDR3 spans 15 amino acids. V was cut by 0 bases and J by 8 bases, with 17 bases left in between. Germline V CDR1 and CDR2: SGHRS, YFSETQ.

The V gene is TRBV11-1, the J gene TRBJ1-4; TRBD1 matches 11 bases. The CDR3 loop spans 15 amino acids. Germline V lookup: CDR1 SGHAT, CDR2 FQDESV (reference sequence). After removal of 5 bases from V and 6 bases from J, the junction contained 5 bases not matched to a gene. CDR3 nucleotides: TGTGCCAGCAGCACGAGGACAGGGGGCGATGAAAAACTGTTTTTT. Translation gives CASSTRTGGDEKLFF.

The chain carries TRBV5-1 and TRBJ2-5; D perhaps matches TRBD1 (5 bases). The CDR3 has 14 residues. The germline V gene encodes CDR1 SGHRS and CDR2 YFSETQ. V gave up 4 bases and J gave up 1 base, with 11 bases separating them. The CDR3 region is CASSIQDTQETQYF. The CDR3 bases are TGCGCCAGCAGCATACAGGACACCCAAGAGACCCAGTACTTC.

This rearrangement joins TRBV28 to TRBJ1-2; TRBD1 matches 8 bases. V lost 5 bases to trimming and J lost 2 bases; unmatched junction nucleotides: 4. This CDR3 contains 14 residues. Germline-derived CDR1 and CDR2 are MDHEN and SYDVKM. For the CDR3, the DNA is TGTGCCAGCAGTACTAGACAGGGGAACTATGGCTACACCTTC. This codes for CASSTRQGNYGYTF.